This is a list of T cell receptor beta chains from one sample in a study of patients and donors after allogeneic stem cell transplantation. MiXCR, applied by TCRdb to the RT-PCR reads, yields one record per CDR3 protein. In the table there are some 150,000 distinct CDR3 sequences, approximately 35% of which are singletons. The sequencing input was blood, either unsorted or a sorted T cell fraction (not recorded which). The receptors were gathered from a human donor who was either an allogeneic HSCT recipient or a stem cell or donor lymphocyte infusion donor (not recorded which). It is not recorded whose cells these are; they may come from a transplant donor. Each CDR3 is given with its conserved first and last residue. D genes are given only for firm matches. The listing skips clone size in some rows; elsewhere it reads once, few, many or a size class.

v_call,j_call,clone_size,d_call,cdr3_aa,cdr3_nt
TRBV6-5,TRBJ2-1,once,TRBD2,CASSFRGSGHEQFF,TGTGCCAGCAGTTTTCGGGGTAGCGGGCATGAGCAGTTCTTC
TRBV6-6,TRBJ1-5,few,TRBD1,CASSPWGQVYSNQPQHF,TGTGCCAGCAGCCCATGGGGACAGGTTTATAGCAATCAGCCCCAGCATTTT
TRBV12-3/TRBV12-4,TRBJ2-1,.,.,CASSLNVGSYNEQFF,TGTGCCAGCAGTTTAAATGTAGGCTCCTACAATGAGCAGTTCTTC
TRBV27,TRBJ1-2,.,TRBD1,CASSGRQGRVYGYTF,TGTGCCAGCAGTGGTCGACAGGGGCGCGTCTATGGCTACACCTTC
TRBV14,TRBJ1-1,few,.,CASSQNPYTEAFF,TGTGCCAGCAGCCAAAATCCCTATACTGAAGCTTTCTTT
TRBV12-3/TRBV12-4,TRBJ2-5,few,.,CASTNSFQETQYF,TGTGCCAGCACAAACAGTTTCCAAGAGACCCAGTACTTC
TRBV5-1,TRBJ2-3,.,.,CASSLALAGTSTDTQYF,TGCGCCAGCAGCTTGGCCTTGGCGGGGACGAGCACAGATACGCAGTATTTT
TRBV4-2,TRBJ2-7,.,.,CASSQEGPGVSSYEQYF,TGTGCCAGCAGCCAAGAGGGGCCAGGAGTGAGCTCCTACGAGCAGTACTTC
TRBV28,TRBJ2-3,.,.,CASSLESITDTQYF,TGTGCCAGCAGTTTAGAGTCGATTACAGATACGCAGTATTTT
TRBV10-3,TRBJ1-3,few,.,CAISEAGTIYF,TGTGCCATCAGTGAGGCCGGCACCATATATTTT
TRBV20-1,TRBJ1-5,few,.,CSARPPGSNQPQHF,TGCAGTGCTAGACCTCCGGGATCCAATCAGCCCCAGCATTTT
TRBV27,TRBJ1-5,.,.,CASSLIRNQPQHF,TGTGCCAGCAGTTTAATCCGAAATCAGCCCCAGCATTTT
TRBV5-1,TRBJ1-2,.,.,CASSLATDGYYGYTF,TGCGCCAGCAGCTTGGCGACAGACGGTTACTATGGCTACACCTTC
TRBV7-8,TRBJ1-1,.,TRBD1,CASSQSIDRGDTEAFF,TGTGCCAGCAGCCAGTCAATTGACAGGGGGGACACTGAAGCTTTCTTT
TRBV12-3/TRBV12-4,TRBJ1-1,few,TRBD1,CASEPGQMNTEAFF,TGTGCCAGCGAACCGGGACAGATGAACACTGAAGCTTTCTTT
TRBV29-1,TRBJ2-3,few,TRBD1,CSVDRGISTDTQYF,TGCAGCGTGGACAGGGGTATTAGCACAGATACGCAGTATTTT
TRBV6-1,TRBJ2-5,.,.,CASRMAGFGETQYF,TGTGCCAGCAGAATGGCGGGGTTTGGCGAGACCCAGTACTTC
TRBV4-1,TRBJ2-1,once,TRBD2,CASSQDWGGQFF,TGCGCCAGCAGCCAAGATTGGGGGGGGCAGTTCTTC
TRBV14,TRBJ2-1,.,.,CASSQDFGLSSYNEQFF,TGTGCCAGCAGCCAAGACTTCGGGCTAAGCTCCTACAATGAGCAGTTCTTC
TRBV6-5,TRBJ2-3,.,.,CASSYSALTDTQYF,TGTGCCAGCAGTTACTCGGCCCTGACAGATACGCAGTATTTT
TRBV6-2/TRBV6-3,TRBJ2-3,.,.,CASSPTGTITDTQYF,TGTGCCAGCAGTCCCACCGGGACCATTACAGATACGCAGTATTTT
TRBV10-3,TRBJ1-5,few,.,CAISGSGGHQPQHF,TGTGCCATCAGTGGATCAGGTGGTCATCAGCCCCAGCATTTT
TRBV25-1,TRBJ1-1,.,.,CASSEFATLNTEAFF,TGTGCCAGCAGTGAATTCGCCACCTTGAACACTGAAGCTTTCTTT
TRBV12-3/TRBV12-4,TRBJ1-6,few,.,CASSLAGGNNSPLHF,TGTGCCAGCAGTTTAGCCGGGGGCAATAATTCACCCCTCCACTTT
TRBV4-2,TRBJ1-5,.,.,CASSQISAANQPQHF,TGTGCCAGCAGCCAAATTAGCGCAGCGAATCAGCCCCAGCATTTT
TRBV24-1,TRBJ2-5,.,TRBD2,CATSDFAGTSGNQETQYF,TGTGCCACCAGTGATTTCGCTGGGACTAGCGGAAACCAAGAGACCCAGTACTTC
TRBV20-1,TRBJ2-2,.,.,CSAREGHNTGELFF,TGCAGTGCTAGAGAGGGACATAACACCGGGGAGCTGTTTTTT
TRBV5-6,TRBJ1-1,.,.,CASSLGSGAGNTEAFF,TGTGCCAGCAGCTTGGGCTCGGGGGCTGGGAACACTGAAGCTTTCTTT
TRBV5-4,TRBJ1-1,once,TRBD1,CASRDRDMKAFF,TGTGCCAGCAGGGACAGGGATATGAAAGCTTTCTTT